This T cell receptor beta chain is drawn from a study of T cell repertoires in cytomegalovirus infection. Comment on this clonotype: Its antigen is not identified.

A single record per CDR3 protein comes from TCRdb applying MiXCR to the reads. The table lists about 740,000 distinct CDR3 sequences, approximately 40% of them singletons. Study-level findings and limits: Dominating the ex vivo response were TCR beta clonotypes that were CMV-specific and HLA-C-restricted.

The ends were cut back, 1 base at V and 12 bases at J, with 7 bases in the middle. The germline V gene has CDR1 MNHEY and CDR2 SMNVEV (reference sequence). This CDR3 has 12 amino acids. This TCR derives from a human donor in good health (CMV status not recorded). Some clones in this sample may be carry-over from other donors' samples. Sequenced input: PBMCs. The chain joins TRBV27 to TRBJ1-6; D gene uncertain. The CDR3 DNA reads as TGTGCCAGCAGTTTATTTTCAGGACCCCTCCACTTT. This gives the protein CASSLFSGPLHF.